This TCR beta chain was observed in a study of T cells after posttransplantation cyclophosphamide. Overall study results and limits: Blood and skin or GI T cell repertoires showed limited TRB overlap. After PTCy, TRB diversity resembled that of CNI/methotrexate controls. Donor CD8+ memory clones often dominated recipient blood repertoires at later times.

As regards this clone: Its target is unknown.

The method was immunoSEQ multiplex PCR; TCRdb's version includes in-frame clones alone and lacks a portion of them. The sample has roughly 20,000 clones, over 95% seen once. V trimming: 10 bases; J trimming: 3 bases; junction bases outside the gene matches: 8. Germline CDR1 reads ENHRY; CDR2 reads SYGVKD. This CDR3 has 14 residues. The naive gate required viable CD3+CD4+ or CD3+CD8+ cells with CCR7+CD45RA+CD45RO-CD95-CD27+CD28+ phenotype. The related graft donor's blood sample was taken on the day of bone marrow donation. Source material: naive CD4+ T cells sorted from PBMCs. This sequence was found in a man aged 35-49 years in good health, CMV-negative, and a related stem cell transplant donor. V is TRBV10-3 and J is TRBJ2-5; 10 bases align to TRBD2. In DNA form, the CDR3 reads TGTGCCACCTCAGCGGGAGGGGTGGAAGAGACCCAGTACTTC. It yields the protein CATSAGGVEETQYF.